Listed below are T cell receptor beta chains from one sample, sequenced in a study of pediatric ulcerative colitis. Libraries were prepared by immunoSEQ multiplex PCR; TCRdb keeps only in-frame clonotypes and omits some of them. The table has 35,000 or so clones, 60% to 75% seen once; the top ten hold 0.74%. The source material was gut tissue. The receptors were gathered from a boy younger than 18 with moderate ulcerative colitis. CDR3s include the opening cysteine and the closing phenylalanine or tryptophan. A D gene is named only where the DNA matches it firmly. A row's size may be missing; if present it is once, few, many or a size class.

CASSLLGANVLTF	TGTGCCAGCAGTTTATTGGGGGCCAACGTCCTGACTTTC	-	TRBV28	TRBJ2-6	-
CASTTGGIVGELFF	TGCGCCAGTACGACAGGGGGAATTGTCGGGGAGCTGTTTTTT	TRBD1	TRBV10-2	TRBJ2-2	-
CASSLGTVNTEAFF	TGTGCCAGCAGCCTAGGGACGGTGAACACTGAAGCTTTCTTT	-	TRBV13	TRBJ1-1	-
CASSLGLGNEQFF	TGTGCCAGCAGCCTGGGACTGGGGAATGAGCAGTTCTTC	-	TRBV7-9	TRBJ2-1	-
CAGQRATYNEQFF	TGTGCCGGGCAGCGGGCTACATACAATGAGCAGTTCTTC	-	TRBV30	TRBJ2-1	-
CASTTLRGATEAFF	TGTGCCAGCACAACCCTCAGGGGGGCCACTGAAGCTTTCTTT	TRBD1	TRBV2	TRBJ1-1	-
CASSPLLRGATYNEQFF	TGTGCCAGCAGCCCCCTCCTACGCGGAGCCACCTACAATGAGCAGTTCTTC	-	TRBV2	TRBJ2-1	-
CASSQTPFPGRDYEQYF	TGTGCCAGCAGCCAGACCCCATTTCCGGGACGGGACTACGAGCAGTACTTC	-	TRBV4-2	TRBJ2-7	-
CSVEEGTGEDTQYF	TGCAGCGTTGAAGAGGGGACAGGGGAGGATACGCAGTATTTT	TRBD1	TRBV29-1	TRBJ2-3	once
CAISESRGDTQYF	TGTGCCATCAGTGAGTCACGAGGCGATACGCAGTATTTT	-	TRBV10-3	TRBJ2-3	-
CASSVAGLNTGELFF	TGTGCCAGCAGCGTAGCGGGACTTAACACCGGGGAGCTGTTTTTT	-	TRBV9	TRBJ2-2	-
CASSRPARTASGNTIYF	TGCGCCAGCAGCCGGCCCGCACGGACAGCCTCTGGAAACACCATATATTTT	-	TRBV4-3	TRBJ1-3	-
CAWGQAVYSNQPQHF	TGTGCCTGGGGACAGGCGGTTTATAGCAATCAGCCCCAGCATTTT	TRBD1	TRBV30	TRBJ1-5	-
CSVGARADRGRTDTQYF	TGCAGCGTTGGTGCTCGGGCGGACAGGGGCCGCACAGATACGCAGTATTTT	TRBD1	TRBV29-1	TRBJ2-3	-
CASSGGGGTATLLQYF	TGCGCCAGCAGCGGAGGGGGAGGGACAGCTACACTTCTTCAGTATTTT	-	TRBV5-1	TRBJ2-3	once